The present T cell receptor (beta chain) was sequenced within a study of shared clonotypes between healthy human individuals. The study enrolled healthy HIV-negative adults without recent acute infections or vaccinations as donors. TCRdb's copy holds only in-frame clones and misses some; the assay was immunoSEQ multiplex PCR. The sample holds around 1.5 million clones, 95% to 99% seen once. This sequence originates from a man aged 30 to 39 in good health. Sequenced sample: naive CD4+ T cells sorted from blood. Subset described: CD45RA+ positively selected.

The CDR3: CASNGLPTGSSYNEQFF. The CDR3 bases are TGTGCCAGCAATGGACTTCCGACTGGGAGCTCCTACAATGAGCAGTTCTTC. The chain links TRBV25-1 to TRBJ2-1; a possible D gene is TRBD2 (5 bases). Per germline, CDR1 MGHDK and CDR2 SYGVNS. The CDR3 covers 17 residues. V was clipped by 7 bases and J by 0 bases, with 19 bases between them.